Reported below is one T cell receptor beta chain. V lost 6 bases and J lost 7; bases outside the gene matches: 11. This CDR3 spans 15 amino acids. The V gene's germline CDR1 is MNHEY and CDR2 SVGAGI. The record originates from a study of cytomegalovirus exposure and HLA in healthy donors. The repertoire was sequenced with immunoSEQ multiplex PCR; TCRdb's copy has only in-frame clones and lacks some. The profile shows roughly 130,000 clones, about 88% of them singletons. This clonotype was sampled from a woman aged 18-29 years in good health and CMV-seropositive. The J gene is TRBJ2-7, the V gene TRBV6-5; 11 bases agree with TRBD1. Material for sequencing was PBMCs. The CDR3 sequence is CASSIPGQGAWEQYF. Here the CDR3 DNA reads TGTGCCAGCAGCATCCCCGGACAGGGGGCCTGGGAGCAGTACTTC.